This T cell receptor beta chain derives from a study of blood T cells in healthy people across ages (dated by TCRdb to between 2014 and 2017). About the study as a whole: In model experiments, template switching captured roughly one uniquely barcoded TCR beta cDNA molecule for every two T cells. Donors of different ages were randomly distributed across sequencing lanes to avoid experimental bias. Using deep sequencing normalized with unique cDNA molecular identifiers, the study measured how TCR beta repertoire diversity changes with age. Four age groups were formed from the donors: young (average 16 years), middle-aged (just under 40), aged (roughly 59) and long-lived (around 82). The study analyzed two additional independent replicas of 1 million unique cDNA reads from the same blood draw for two donors, one aged 18 to 29 and one aged 80 or older. Study-level results and caveats: There was a strong correlation between observed TCR beta diversity and the percentage of naive T cells measured by flow cytometry. As age increased, observed TCR beta diversity per million T cells dropped in a roughly linear way, and a significant reduction was already evident by age roughly 40. Bulk unsorted PBMC profiling prevented conclusive comparison of naive and antigen-experienced compartments. The CMV infection status of donors was not known, potentially confounding age-related changes in expanded clonotypes. Compared with the aged group, the long-lived group had more naive CD4+ T cells, fewer expanded clones and increased TCR diversity, a pattern suggesting age selection. Estimates of total diversity based on one million sequenced T cells were regarded as lower bounds and as underestimates.

The library was built by means of 5' RACE. The reads were generated on an Illumina HiSeq 2500. A second PCR of about 6 to 12 cycles was performed with a sample-barcoded 5' primer and a J-beta primer mix. Each TCR beta cDNA molecule received a unique molecular identifier from a template-switch 5' adaptor carrying 12 random nucleotides. Each sample yielded at least 2.5 million CDR3-containing paired-end reads. All of the RNA was converted into first-strand cDNA using the Mint cDNA synthesis kit, with a TRBC-specific oligonucleotide serving as the primer. Following uracil-DNA glycosylase treatment, a first 18-cycle PCR with universal primers M1SS and BC2_uni_R was performed on all cDNA. From the authors' description of their analysis: Each sample was normalized by randomly selecting 1 million high-quality reads, each carrying a distinct molecular identifier. Reads sharing molecular identifiers were discarded rather than binned into consensus sequences. MiTCR, with a Q25 quality threshold and the strictest error-elimination algorithm, was used for CDR3 identification, clonotype clustering and error correction. A nonparametric unseen species model with Euler transformation was used to estimate lower-bound total TCR beta diversity. Through fastp at Q25 and MiXCR, TCRdb rebuilt clones from the public reads, retaining in-frame beta chains. When rows share a CDR3 protein, they turn into one entry using the most common DNA and genes. The V and J calls and clone size are TCRdb's, not the authors'. The sample data list roughly 800,000 distinct CDR3 sequences, and roughly 60% of these were observed just once. Of the sample, 20% to 25% falls within the top ten clones.

Donors were a few dozen systemically healthy Caucasian individuals from Russia aged roughly 6 to 100 years. Each donor gave around 9 milliliters of peripheral blood, collected into EDTA-treated Vacutainer tubes. Ficoll-Paque density-gradient centrifugation was used to isolate PBMCs, with at least 6.5 million per sample. Trizol reagent was used to extract total RNA from the PBMCs, yielding at least 5.5 micrograms per sample. Naive CD45RAhigh/CD27high T cell percentages were measured by flow cytometry on a PBMC aliquot from every donor. A word on this clonotype: Its antigen is still unknown. Base qualities are not recorded, but no much larger clone differs from it by a single base.

CDR1 and CDR2, per the germline V gene, are SQVTM and ANQGSEA. There are 15 amino acids in the CDR3, from cysteine to phenylalanine inclusive. Solely the CDR3 DNA is kept, with 45 bases framed from the first base. V was cut back by 2 bases and J by 7 bases, leaving a gap of 21 bases between them. The chain joins TRBV29-1 to TRBJ2-7; confidence is insufficient to name the D gene. The sequence was obtained from a man aged 25 to 45 in good health. Source material: blood. The CDR3 is CSVEIVSSGEEEQYF. The bases are TGCAGCGTTGAAATAGTCAGTTCCGGTGAAGAGGAGCAGTACTTC.